These 8 T cell receptor beta chains came from one sample sequenced in a study of shared clonotypes between healthy human individuals. Method: immunoSEQ multiplex PCR; TCRdb's copy keeps in-frame clones and lacks some. This table holds some 2.1 million clones, about 93% found once. CD45RO-negative, CCR7-positively selected cells formed the naive CD8 fraction, excluding terminally differentiated effector memory CD45RA+ cells. Sequencing was carried out using naive CD8+ T cells from PBMCs. The receptors derive from a man younger than 35 in good health. Some clones in this sample may be carry-over from other donors' samples.

The V gene is TRBV27, the J gene TRBJ2-1, with a possible D match to TRBD2 (6 bases). From germline, CDR1 is MNHEY and CDR2 SMNVEV (reference sequence). The CDR3 totals 15 residues. Trimming stripped 7 bases from V and 0 bases from J, with 13 bases between. Written as DNA, the CDR3 is TGTGCCAGCACTACTCGGGGGAGCTCCTACAATGAGCAGTTCTTC. As protein: CASTTRGSSYNEQFF.

This sequence joins TRBV10-1 and TRBJ1-1; a weak D match, TRBD1 (5 bases). The CDR3 is 12 amino acids. Germline V gene lookup returns CDR1 WNHNN and CDR2 SYGVQD (reference sequence). The V end lost 6 bases, the J end lost 8 bases, and 13 bases lay between the germline ends. CDR3 residues: CASSAGTAEAFF. The CDR3 DNA sequence: TGCGCCAGCAGCGCCGGGACGGCGGAAGCTTTCTTT.

V is TRBV29-1 and J is TRBJ1-1; D call uncertain. Germline V gives CDR1 SQVTM, CDR2 ANQGSEA. The CDR3 is 15 residues long. Trimming removed 0 bases at V and 0 bases at J, with 11 bases between. CDR3 loop: CSVEDLVRMNTEAFF. The CDR3 DNA sequence: TGCAGCGTTGAAGATCTCGTCAGGATGAACACTGAAGCTTTCTTT.

The chain recombines TRBV11-2 with TRBJ1-4; D uncertain. Trimming cost V 5 bases and J 3 bases, with 10 bases left between them. The CDR3 contains 14 residues. Germline-derived CDR1 and CDR2 are SGHAT and FQNNGV. CDR3 residues: CASSAPPSNEKLFF. Written as DNA, the CDR3 is TGTGCCAGCAGCGCCCCGCCTTCTAATGAAAAACTGTTTTTT.

This clone occurred once. The rearrangement uses TRBV7-2 and TRBJ2-5, with a weak D call TRBD2 (6 bases). V was shortened by 6 bases and J by 9 bases, with 20 bases between the two germline ends. Germline CDR1 and CDR2: SGHTA and FQGNSA. This CDR3 comprises 14 residues. This chain's CDR3 is CASRPRDSTGAQYF. The CDR3 DNA reads as TGTGCCAGCAGACCCCGGGACTCGACGGGGGCCCAGTACTTC.

V gene TRBV7-2 combines with J gene TRBJ2-7; TRBD2 matches at 8 bases. CDR3 length: 15 amino acids. Looked up from germline, CDR1 is SGHTA and CDR2 is FQGNSA. Germline trimming cut 5 bases from V and 4 bases from J; bases unmatched to any gene: 10. The CDR3 DNA sequence: TGTGCCAGCAGCCCAGCGGGAGAGGTCTATTACGAGCAGTACTTC. This translates into CASSPAGEVYYEQYF.

This rearrangement joins TRBV7-2 to TRBJ2-5; a possible D gene is TRBD1 (5 bases). Trimming removed 3 bases from V and 3 bases from J, with 14 bases in between. The CDR3 totals 15 residues. Germline CDR1 reads SGHTA; CDR2 reads FQGNSA. The CDR3 DNA is TGTGCCAGCAGCTTGGGGCCCAATTTAAAAGAGACCCAGTACTTC. It specifies CASSLGPNLKETQYF.

The table lists this clone with a count of one. The chain is built from TRBV6-6 and TRBJ1-1, with D perhaps matching TRBD1 (5 bases). CDR1 and CDR2 (germline): MNHNY, SVGAGI (reference sequence). The CDR3 is 13 residues long. Trimming left V 4 bases short and J 1 base short, with 7 bases between. This CDR3 is CASSWDWNTEAFF. DNA of the CDR3: TGTGCCAGCAGTTGGGACTGGAACACTGAAGCTTTCTTT.